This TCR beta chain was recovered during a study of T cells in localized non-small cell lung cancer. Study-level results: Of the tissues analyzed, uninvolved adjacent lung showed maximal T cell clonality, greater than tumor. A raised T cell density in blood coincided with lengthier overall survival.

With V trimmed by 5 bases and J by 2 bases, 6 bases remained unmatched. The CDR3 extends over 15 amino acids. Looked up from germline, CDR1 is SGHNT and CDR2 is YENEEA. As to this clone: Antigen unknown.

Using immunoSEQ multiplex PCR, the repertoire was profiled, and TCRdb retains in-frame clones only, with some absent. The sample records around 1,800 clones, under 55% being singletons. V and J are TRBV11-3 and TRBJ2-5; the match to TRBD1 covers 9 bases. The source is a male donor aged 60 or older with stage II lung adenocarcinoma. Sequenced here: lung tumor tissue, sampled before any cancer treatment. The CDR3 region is CASSLGDRDQETQYF. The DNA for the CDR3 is TGTGCCAGCAGCCTAGGGGACAGGGATCAAGAGACCCAGTACTTC.